The 10 T cell receptor beta chains below all came from one sample that was sequenced in a study of blood T cells in healthy people across ages. Then a second PCR, running about 6 to 11 cycles, was carried out with a sample-barcoded 5' primer and a J-beta primer mix. MiXCR, run by TCRdb on the 5' RACE reads, gives a single entry per CDR3 protein. The table has roughly 1,300,000 distinct CDR3 sequences, approximately 59% seen once. The sample consisted of blood. The receptors originated from a man aged 18-30 years in good health.

The chain couples TRBV12-3 or TRBV12-4 to TRBJ2-3, with D possibly TRBD1 on 6 matching bases. The CDR3 sequence is 13 residues long. The ends were cut back, 6 bases at V and 8 bases at J, with 15 bases in the middle. The CDR3 region is CASRIRGRATQYF. The CDR3 DNA reads as TGTGCCAGCAGGATCAGGGGAAGAGCTACGCAGTATTTT.

The chain has TRBV12-3 or TRBV12-4 and TRBJ2-2, with 11 nucleotides matching TRBD1. The CDR3 consists of 17 residues. The junction had 12 bases not matched to a gene; V was cut back by 5 bases and J by 7 bases. CDR3 loop: CASSPDRGRLINGELFF. In nucleotides, the CDR3 is TGTGCCAGCAGTCCGGACAGGGGGCGCCTAATTAACGGGGAGCTGTTTTTT.

The J gene is TRBJ2-1, the V gene TRBV15; 9 bases align to TRBD2. V lost 0 bases, J lost 6 bases, and 12 bases stayed unmatched. Per the germline V gene, CDR1 is LNHNV and CDR2 is YYDKDF (reference sequence). The CDR3 runs 18 residues. Here the CDR3 reads CATSRDLARREGRNEQFF. CDR3 sequence (DNA): TGTGCCACCAGCAGAGATTTGGCTAGGCGGGAGGGCCGCAATGAGCAGTTCTTC.

The chain has TRBV29-1 and TRBJ2-2; tentative D call: TRBD1 (6 bases). The germline V gene encodes CDR1 SQVTM and CDR2 ANQGSEA. V lost 1 base and J 3 bases, leaving 15 bases between the germline ends. The CDR3 is 16 residues long. CDR3 bases: TGCAGCGTTGAAGGAGGCCCGACAGGTGACACCGGGGAGCTGTTTTTT. It encodes CSVEGGPTGDTGELFF.

This chain connects TRBV12-3 or TRBV12-4 to TRBJ2-7, with 8 positions matching TRBD1. Trimming cost V 8 bases and J 3 bases; bases outside gene matches: 9. The CDR3 is 14 amino acids. In DNA, the CDR3 is TGTGCCAGCGGTCCAGGACAGGGTAACTACGAGCAGTACTTC. Protein: CASGPGQGNYEQYF.

This chain uses TRBV29-1 with TRBJ2-5; 9 positions agree with TRBD1. The V gene end was trimmed by 6 bases and the J gene end by 5 bases; junction bases not matched to a gene: 7. Germline V CDR1 and CDR2: SQVTM, ANQGSEA. The CDR3 contains 13 residues. CDR3 nucleotide sequence: TGCAGCGTGAGGGGACAGGGTGGGGAGACCCAGTACTTC. Translating it yields CSVRGQGGETQYF.

This clonotype showed up just a few times. V gene TRBV7-9 combines with J gene TRBJ1-2; D unclear. The V gene's germline CDR1 is SEHNR and CDR2 FQNEAQ (reference sequence). CDR3 length: 13 amino acids. The ends were cut back, 2 bases at V and 2 bases at J, with 6 bases in the middle. The CDR3 nucleotides are TGTGCCAGCAGCTTAATGGAAAACTATGGCTACACCTTC. It encodes CASSLMENYGYTF. Full variable domain (outside the CDR3, taken from reference TRBV7-9 and TRBJ1-2): DTGVSQNPRHKITKRGQNVTFRCDPISEHNRLYWYRQTLGQGPEFLTYFQNEAQLEKSRLLSDRFSAERPKGSFSTLEIQRTEQGDSAMYLCASSLMENYGYTFGSGTRLTVV.

This chain connects TRBV24-1 to TRBJ2-1; 9 nucleotides agree with TRBD2. Germline values: CDR1 KGHDR, CDR2 SFDVKD. This CDR3 spans 14 amino acids. Trimming cost V 7 bases and J 7 bases; bases outside gene matches: 7. In DNA, the CDR3 is TGTGCCACCAGCGAGCTAGCGGGGCGGAATGAGCAGTTCTTC. Its translation is CATSELAGRNEQFF.

The gene calls are TRBV28 and TRBJ1-3; 7 bases are a match to TRBD1. V lost 5 bases and J lost 4; bases outside the gene matches: 8. The germline CDR1 and CDR2 sequences are MDHEN and SYDVKM. The CDR3 sequence is 15 residues long. CDR3 sequence (DNA): TGTGCCAGCAGTCGTAAGACAGGGAGCGGAAACACCATATATTTT. Amino acid sequence: CASSRKTGSGNTIYF. Based on the CDR3 plus reference TRBV28 and TRBJ1-3, the full variable domain is DVKVTQSSRYLVKRTGEKVFLECVQDMDHENMFWYRQDPGLGLRLIYFSYDVKMKEKGDIPEGYSVSREKKERFSLILESASTNQTSMYLCASSRKTGSGNTIYFGEGSWLTVV.

The V call is TRBV29-1, the J call TRBJ2-7; TRBD1 aligns across 8 bases. The germline gives CDR1 SQVTM, CDR2 ANQGSEA. The junction had 21 bases not matched to a gene; V was cut back by 7 bases and J by 7 bases. This CDR3 comprises 16 residues. For the CDR3, the DNA is TGCAGCGACATGGGGGAGCCCGGGACAGGTGCCAATGAGCAGTACTTC. This encodes CSDMGEPGTGANEQYF.